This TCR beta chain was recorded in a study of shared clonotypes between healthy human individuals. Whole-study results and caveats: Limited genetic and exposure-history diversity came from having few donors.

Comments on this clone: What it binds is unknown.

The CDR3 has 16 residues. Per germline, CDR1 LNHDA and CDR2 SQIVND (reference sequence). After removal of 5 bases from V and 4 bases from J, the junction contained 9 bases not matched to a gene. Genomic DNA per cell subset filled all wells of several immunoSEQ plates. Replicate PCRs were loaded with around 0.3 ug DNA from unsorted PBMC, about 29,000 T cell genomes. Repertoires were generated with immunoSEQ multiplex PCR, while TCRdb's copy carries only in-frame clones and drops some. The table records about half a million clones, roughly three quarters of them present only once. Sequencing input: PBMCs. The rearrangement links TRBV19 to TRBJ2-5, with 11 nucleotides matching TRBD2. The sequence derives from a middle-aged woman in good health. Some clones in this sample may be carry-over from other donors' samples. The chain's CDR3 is CASSWTSGSRRETQYF. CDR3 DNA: TGTGCCAGTAGTTGGACTAGCGGGTCCCGTAGAGAGACCCAGTACTTC. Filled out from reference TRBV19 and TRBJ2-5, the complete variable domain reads DGGITQSPKYLFRKEGQNVTLSCEQNLNHDAMYWYRQDPGQGLRLIYYSQIVNDFQKGDIAEGYSVSREKKESFPLTVTSAQKNPTAFYLCASSWTSGSRRETQYFGPGTRLLVL.